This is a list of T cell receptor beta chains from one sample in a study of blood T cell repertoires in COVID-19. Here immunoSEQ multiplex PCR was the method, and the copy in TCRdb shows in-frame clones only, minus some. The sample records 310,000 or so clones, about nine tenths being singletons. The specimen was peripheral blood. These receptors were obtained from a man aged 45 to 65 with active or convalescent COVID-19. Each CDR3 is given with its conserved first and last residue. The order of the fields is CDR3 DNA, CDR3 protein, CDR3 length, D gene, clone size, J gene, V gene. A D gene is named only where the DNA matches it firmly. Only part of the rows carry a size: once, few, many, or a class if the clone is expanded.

TGCGCCAGCAACGTACGGGCGGGAGGGCCCCACAATGAGCAGTTCTTC | CASNVRAGGPHNEQFF | 16 | TRBD2 | NA | TRBJ2-1 | TRBV5-1
TGTGCCAGCAGCTTAGCGGTAGGGGGTTCTGGCTACACCTTC | CASSLAVGGSGYTF | 14 | NA | once | TRBJ1-2 | TRBV7-8
TGCGCCAGCAGCCGCACATCGGGGGGTGTTAATTCACCCCTCCACTTT | CASSRTSGGVNSPLHF | 16 | NA | NA | TRBJ1-6 | TRBV5-1
TGTGCCACCAGTGATAGCCAGGGGCAAACCGGGGAGCTGTTTTTT | CATSDSQGQTGELFF | 15 | NA | NA | TRBJ2-2 | TRBV24-1
TGTGCCAGCTCACCATCAGGGCCTGTCTACGAGCAGTACTTC | CASSPSGPVYEQYF | 14 | NA | NA | TRBJ2-7 | TRBV18
TGTGCCACCAGCCCCGGGACTAGCGGATATACGCAGTATTTT | CATSPGTSGYTQYF | 14 | TRBD2 | NA | TRBJ2-3 | TRBV24-1
TGTGCCAGCAGCTCGGGAAGAGTGGGTGAGACCCAGTACTTC | CASSSGRVGETQYF | 14 | NA | NA | TRBJ2-5 | TRBV7-3
TGTGCCAGCAGCCCCCGCGGAGGGGACGGAACTGAAGCTTTCTTT | CASSPRGGDGTEAFF | 15 | NA | once | TRBJ1-1 | TRBV7-3
TGTGCCAGCAGCGGAAGGGGGCTCACTGAAGCTTTCTTT | CASSGRGLTEAFF | 13 | TRBD1 | NA | TRBJ1-1 | TRBV9
TGTGCCAGCAGCCAAGATACCAGCGGAAGCTCCTACAATGAGCAGTTCTTC | CASSQDTSGSSYNEQFF | 17 | NA | NA | TRBJ2-1 | TRBV4-2
TGTGCCAGCAGCGACGCCGCAGGGGCGGGTCATGGCTACACCTTC | CASSDAAGAGHGYTF | 15 | NA | NA | TRBJ1-2 | TRBV2
TGTGCCAGCAGTCGACACGACAGCAAAAACATTCAGTACTTC | CASSRHDSKNIQYF | 14 | NA | NA | TRBJ2-4 | TRBV6-5
TGTGCCAGCACCGCTACAGGGGGCGCGGGTACGCAGTATTTT | CASTATGGAGTQYF | 14 | TRBD1 | NA | TRBJ2-3 | TRBV6-5
TGTGCCAGCAGTTACTCAGCAGGGGGCGGCGGGGAGCTGTTTTTT | CASSYSAGGGGELFF | 15 | TRBD1 | NA | TRBJ2-2 | TRBV6-5
TGTGCCAGCAGTTTACCAGGGTCGGGTCTCGGCTACACCTTC | CASSLPGSGLGYTF | 14 | NA | NA | TRBJ1-2 | TRBV28
TGTGCCACCAGTGATGGACCCCGGGACAGCCGCTTGCATTTT | CATSDGPRDSRLHF | 14 | TRBD1 | NA | TRBJ1-5 | TRBV24-1
TGTGCCAGCTCACCACCCGGGACAGGGGAATCCGGGGAGCTGTTTTTT | CASSPPGTGESGELFF | 16 | TRBD1 | NA | TRBJ2-2 | TRBV18
TGTGCCTGGCGGGATTGGACTGAAGCTTTCTTT | CAWRDWTEAFF | 11 | NA | once | TRBJ1-1 | TRBV30
TGTGCCAGCAGCAACAGCGGGGGAGAGACCCAGTACTTC | CASSNSGGETQYF | 13 | TRBD2 | once | TRBJ2-5 | TRBV6-5
TGTGCCAGCGGACTAGCGGGAGTCTTCTACAATGAGCAGTTCTTC | CASGLAGVFYNEQFF | 15 | TRBD2 | NA | TRBJ2-1 | TRBV7-9
TGTGCCAGCAGTACGCGGGGCGATAGCAATCAGCCCCAGCATTTT | CASSTRGDSNQPQHF | 15 | NA | NA | TRBJ1-5 | TRBV2
TGTGCCAGCAGCCCGGGGTCTGCGGGACTAGCCTACTACGAGCAGTACTTC | CASSPGSAGLAYYEQYF | 17 | TRBD2 | NA | TRBJ2-7 | TRBV28
TGCGCCAGCACTGGAACGGGACAGGGAGGCGAAAAACTGTTTTTT | CASTGTGQGGEKLFF | 15 | TRBD1 | NA | TRBJ1-4 | TRBV5-1
TGTGCCAGCGGTATCCCGACAGGCCCACTGTTTTTT | CASGIPTGPLFF | 12 | NA | few | TRBJ1-4 | TRBV27
TGTGCCAGCGTAGGATACCGGGATTCAAAACTGTTTTTT | CASVGYRDSKLFF | 13 | NA | NA | TRBJ1-4 | TRBV7-4
TGTGCCACCAGCAGAGGGGAGGGGGGCAACTATGGCTACACCTTC | CATSRGEGGNYGYTF | 15 | NA | NA | TRBJ1-2 | TRBV15
TGCGGGTACCGGGACAGCGCCTACAATGAGCAGTTCTTC | CGYRDSAYNEQFF | 13 | TRBD1 | NA | TRBJ2-1 | TRBV29-1
TGTGCCAGTAGTTACGAGGGGAGGAATCAGCCCCAGCATTTT | CASSYEGRNQPQHF | 14 | NA | NA | TRBJ1-5 | TRBV19
TGTGCCAGTAGTATTTACGGACAGGGGTTCGCTGAAGCTTTCTTT | CASSIYGQGFAEAFF | 15 | TRBD1 | NA | TRBJ1-1 | TRBV19
TGTGCCAGCAGTTACCGGAGCAATTCACCCCTCCACTTT | CASSYRSNSPLHF | 13 | NA | NA | TRBJ1-6 | TRBV6-2/TRBV6-3
TGTGCCAGCAGTCCCCCGACAGGGAGCTATGGCTACACCTTC | CASSPPTGSYGYTF | 14 | TRBD1 | NA | TRBJ1-2 | TRBV6-2/TRBV6-3
TGTGCCAGTAGTATACCGTTCCTAGCCGCCAATCAAGAGACCCAGTACTTC | CASSIPFLAANQETQYF | 17 | NA | NA | TRBJ2-5 | TRBV19
TGTGCCAGCAGCCCCCAAGCGGGGGGGTTCTACGAGCAGTACTTC | CASSPQAGGFYEQYF | 15 | TRBD2 | NA | TRBJ2-7 | TRBV7-2
TGTGCCAGTAGTCCCTGTACCGGACAGGGGTGTGAGCAGTACTTC | CASSPCTGQGCEQYF | 15 | TRBD1 | NA | TRBJ2-7 | TRBV19
TGTGCCAGTAGTCTCTCTGGAAACACCATATATTTT | CASSLSGNTIYF | 12 | NA | NA | TRBJ1-3 | TRBV19